This TCR beta chain was identified in a study of cytomegalovirus exposure and HLA in healthy donors. This CDR3 contains 19 residues. Trimming removed 1 base at V and 0 bases at J, with 21 bases between. Germline CDR1 and CDR2: SGHTA and FQGNSA. PCR involved 60 Vbeta and 13 Jbeta primers. Under the authors' procedure: A follow-up analysis tallied 60 million to 85 million unique TCR beta chains, roughly 11 million shared. This table comes from immunoSEQ multiplex PCR, and its TCRdb copy is limited to in-frame clones, with some not included. Clone size and the V and J calls come from that table; the DNA yielded D and trimming. In the table there are approximately 110,000 clones, about 79% of which are singletons. Findings and caveats of the study: Among TCR beta chains, those listed as cytomegalovirus-associated numbered about 150.

A remark on this clone: Its matching antigen is unknown.

The sequencing sample was made of PBMCs. V and J are TRBV7-2 and TRBJ1-1; D might be TRBD1 (5 bases). This clonotype was sampled from a woman aged 18-35 years in good health and CMV-seronegative. This CDR3 is CASSLVTWIRDGLNTEAFF. The CDR3 DNA reads TGTGCCAGCAGCTTAGTAACCTGGATCAGGGATGGGTTGAACACTGAAGCTTTCTTT.